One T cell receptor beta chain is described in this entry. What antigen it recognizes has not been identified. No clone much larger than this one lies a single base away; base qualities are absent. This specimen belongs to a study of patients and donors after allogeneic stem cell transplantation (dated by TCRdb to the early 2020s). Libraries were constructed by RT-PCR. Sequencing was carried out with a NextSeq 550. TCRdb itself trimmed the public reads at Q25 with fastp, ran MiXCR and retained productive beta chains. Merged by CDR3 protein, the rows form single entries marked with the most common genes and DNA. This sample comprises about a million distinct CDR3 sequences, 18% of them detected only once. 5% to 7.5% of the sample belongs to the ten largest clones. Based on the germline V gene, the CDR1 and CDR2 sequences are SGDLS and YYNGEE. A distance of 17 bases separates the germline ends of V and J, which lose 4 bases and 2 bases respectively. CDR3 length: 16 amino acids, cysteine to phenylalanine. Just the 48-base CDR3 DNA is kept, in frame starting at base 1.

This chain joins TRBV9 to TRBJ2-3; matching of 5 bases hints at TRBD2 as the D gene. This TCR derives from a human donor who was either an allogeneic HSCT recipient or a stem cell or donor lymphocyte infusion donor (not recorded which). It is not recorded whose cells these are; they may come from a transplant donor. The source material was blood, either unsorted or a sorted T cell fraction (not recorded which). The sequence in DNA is TGTGCCAGCAGCCCCCCCGCCCGACTAAACACAGATACGCAGTATTTT. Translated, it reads CASSPPARLNTDTQYF.